These 28 T cell receptor beta chains came from one sample sequenced in a study of STAT5B mutations in CD4+ large granular lymphocyte leukemia. TCRdb keeps only in-frame clones here, not all; method: immunoSEQ multiplex PCR. The sample holds approximately 41,000 clones, approximately 85% seen once. Input material: CD4+ T cells from blood buffy coats. The source is a human donor in good health.

This chain links TRBV21-1 with TRBJ1-1. TRBV21-1 is a documented pseudogene. The CDR3 spans 13 residues. CDR3 in amino acids: CASSKTGYTEAFF. CDR3 DNA sequence: TGTGCCAGCAGCAAAACCGGGTACACTGAAGCTTTCTTT.

The V and J genes are TRBV18 and TRBJ1-5; D perhaps matches TRBD1 (5 bases). Deletions cut 6 bases from V and 2 bases from J, with 14 bases between. The germline V gene has CDR1 KGHSH and CDR2 LQKENI. This CDR3 has 15 residues. CDR3 protein: CASSAGPGGNQPQHF. The CDR3 bases are TGTGCCAGCTCGGCCGGGCCGGGGGGCAATCAGCCCCAGCATTTT.

The rearrangement uses TRBV9 and TRBJ1-4, with 10 bases fitting TRBD1. The CDR3 sequence is 15 residues long. The trim removed 4 bases at V and 7 bases at J, leaving 7 bases unmatched. Germline V gene sequence: CDR1 SGDLS, CDR2 YYNGEE. This chain's CDR3 is CASSPRDRGVEKLFF. Written as DNA, the CDR3 is TGTGCCAGCAGCCCCCGGGACAGGGGAGTTGAAAAACTGTTTTTT. Combining the CDR3 with reference TRBV9 and TRBJ1-4 gives the whole variable domain DSGVTQTPKHLITATGQRVTLRCSPRSGDLSVYWYQQSLDQGLQFLIQYYNGEERAKGNILERFSAQQFPDLHSELNLSSLELGDSALYFCASSPRDRGVEKLFFGSGTQLSVL.

The gene calls are TRBV10-1 and TRBJ1-1; D ambiguous. CDR1 and CDR2 from the germline V gene are WNHNN and SYGVQD (reference sequence). The V gene lost 8 bases and the J gene lost 0 bases, with 13 bases spanning the gap. This CDR3 has 14 amino acids. CDR3 in amino acids: CASHLSKLNTEAFF. CDR3 nucleotide sequence: TGCGCCAGCCACCTGAGCAAATTGAACACTGAAGCTTTCTTT.

This sequence joins TRBV11-3 and TRBJ2-7, with D maybe TRBD1 (6 bases). This CDR3 spans 15 amino acids. V lost 3 bases and J 5 bases, leaving 17 bases between the germline ends. The germline CDR1 and CDR2 sequences are SGHNT and YENEEA. CDR3 protein: CASSFPTGPGHEQYF. As DNA, the CDR3 is TGTGCCAGCAGCTTCCCGACAGGTCCGGGCCACGAGCAGTACTTC.

This clone has a handful of counts. The chain employs TRBV7-8 and TRBJ1-1; TRBD1 aligns across 10 bases. The germline CDR1 and CDR2 sequences are SGHVS and FQNEAQ. The CDR3 extends over 16 amino acids. With 2 bases clipped from V and 5 bases from J, the junction kept 8 bases outside the gene matches. This CDR3 reads CASSLKTGGVSTEAFF. The CDR3, as DNA: TGTGCCAGCAGCTTAAAGACAGGGGGCGTGAGTACTGAAGCTTTCTTT.

This CDR3 is CASSFNNGEETQYF. The CDR3 DNA follows: TGCGCCAGCAGCTTCAACAACGGTGAAGAGACCCAGTACTTC. The chain recombines TRBV5-1 with TRBJ2-5; no reliable D call. The CDR3 sequence is 14 residues long. Trimming took 2 bases from V and 3 from J, leaving 11 bases between them. The germline CDR1 and CDR2 sequences are SGHRS and YFSETQ.

V gene TRBV5-4 combines with J gene TRBJ1-3; perhaps TRBD1 as D (6 bases). This CDR3 has 15 residues. Germline CDR1 reads SGHNT; CDR2 reads YYREEE (reference sequence). V lost 4 bases, J lost 0 bases, and 11 bases lay in between. The CDR3: CASSLQGGSGNTIYF. The CDR3 DNA is TGTGCCAGCAGCCTCCAAGGGGGCTCTGGAAACACCATATATTTT.

The chain is built from TRBV6-1 and TRBJ1-1; D gene unclear. The germline V gene has CDR1 MNHNS and CDR2 SASEGT. This CDR3 has 13 amino acids. The ends were cut back, 0 bases at V and 6 bases at J, with 8 bases in the middle. The CDR3 here is CASSEARQAEAFF. Here the CDR3 DNA reads TGTGCCAGCAGTGAAGCGCGGCAGGCTGAAGCTTTCTTT.

The sample holds one count of this clone. V and J are TRBV28 and TRBJ1-4; D might be TRBD1 (6 bases). The CDR3 has 14 residues. Germline CDR1 and CDR2: MDHEN and SYDVKM. V shed 5 bases and J shed 8 bases, with 15 bases lying between them. The CDR3 sequence is CASSERGGTEKLFF. The CDR3 DNA follows: TGTGCCAGCAGTGAAAGGGGGGGCACGGAAAAACTGTTTTTT. The variable domain in full, completed from reference TRBV28 and TRBJ1-4, reads DVKVTQSSRYLVKRTGEKVFLECVQDMDHENMFWYRQDPGLGLRLIYFSYDVKMKEKGDIPEGYSVSREKKERFSLILESASTNQTSMYLCASSERGGTEKLFFGSGTQLSVL.

This clone was seen just once. The chain employs TRBV6-1 and TRBJ1-2; the D gene is possibly TRBD1 (5 bases). Trimming took off 2 bases at V and 5 bases at J, with 15 bases between the two ends. CDR3 length: 15 amino acids. From germline, CDR1 is MNHNS and CDR2 SASEGT. The CDR3 DNA sequence: TGTGCCAGCAGTGAAATGGGGCAGGCTTGGTATGGCTACACCTTC. Its protein is CASSEMGQAWYGYTF.

The V call is TRBV29-1, the J call TRBJ2-5; tentative D call: TRBD2 (7 bases). V dropped 5 bases and J dropped 3 bases, with 10 bases sitting between them. This CDR3 has 12 amino acids. Germline CDR1 SQVTM, CDR2 ANQGSEA. CDR3 in DNA: TGCAGCGTTAGGGGGGGGGAAGAGACCCAGTACTTC. Its protein is CSVRGGEETQYF. Full variable domain (missing parts from reference TRBV29-1 and TRBJ2-5): SAVISQKPSRDICQRGTSLTIQCQVDSQVTMMFWYRQQPGQSLTLIATANQGSEATYESGFVIDKFPISRPNLTFSTLTVSNMSPEDSSIYLCSVRGGEETQYFGPGTRLLVL.

The gene calls are TRBV2 and TRBJ1-3; the D gene is possibly TRBD1 (5 bases). V was pared by 5 bases and J by 7 bases, with 18 bases between. Germline V CDR1 and CDR2: SNHLY, FYNNEI. The length of the CDR3 is 15 residues. The CDR3 is CASSYDSSQKNTIYF. CDR3 nucleotides: TGTGCCAGCAGTTACGACAGCTCCCAGAAGAACACCATATATTTT.

The chain has TRBV25-1 and TRBJ1-1, with D unresolved. V was cut by 8 bases and J by 4 bases, with 8 bases left in between. The CDR3 sequence is 11 residues long. CDR1 is MGHDK and CDR2 is SYGVNS in the germline V gene. CDR3 loop: CASAGFTEAFF. In DNA form, the CDR3 reads TGTGCCAGCGCCGGGTTCACTGAAGCTTTCTTT. Full variable domain (rest looked up from reference TRBV25-1 and TRBJ1-1): EADIYQTPRYLVIGTGKKITLECSQTMGHDKMYWYQQDPGMELHLIHYSYGVNSTEKGDLSSESTVSRIRTEHFPLTLESARPSHTSQYLCASAGFTEAFFGQGTRLTVV.

This clone has more than one count but fewer than ten. V and J are TRBV18 and TRBJ1-6; a weak D match, TRBD1 (6 bases). The V end lost 3 bases, the J end lost 10 bases, and 19 bases lay between the germline ends. The CDR3 is made up of 16 amino acids. CDR1 is KGHSH, CDR2 LQKENI, per germline. CDR3 region: CASSPPEGGWRSPLHF. CDR3 nucleotide sequence: TGTGCCAGCTCACCCCCGGAGGGGGGTTGGCGCTCACCCCTCCACTTT.

This clone turned up a few times. The chain is built from TRBV5-4 and TRBJ2-2; weak D call: TRBD2 (6 bases). This CDR3 is 15 amino acids long. Germline assignment: CDR1 SGHNT and CDR2 YYREEE (reference sequence). With 1 base removed from V and 4 bases from J, the gap between germline ends came to 11 bases. The CDR3 here is CASSLIAGSTGELFF. DNA of the CDR3: TGTGCCAGCAGCTTGATCGCGGGGAGCACCGGGGAGCTGTTTTTT.

V usage is TRBV5-1 and J usage is TRBJ2-5; D is perhaps TRBD1 (6 bases). Gene TRBJ2-7 matches the end of the DNA better, so the J call may be wrong. CDR1 and CDR2 from the germline V gene are SGHRS and YFSETQ. The CDR3 is made up of 14 amino acids. CDR3 protein: CASSFFQGTYEQYF. As DNA, the CDR3 is TGCGCCAGCAGCTTTTTCCAGGGGACCTACGAGCAGTACTTC.

J is TRBJ2-5 and V is TRBV19, with 9 bases matching TRBD2. This CDR3 has 14 amino acids. The trim removed 6 bases at V and 5 bases at J, leaving 7 bases unmatched. Germline V gives CDR1 LNHDA, CDR2 SQIVND (reference sequence). The CDR3 DNA sequence: TGTGCCAGTAGCGTAGCGGGAGTTTGGGAGACCCAGTACTTC. This encodes CASSVAGVWETQYF.

The rearrangement uses TRBV7-6 and TRBJ1-1; 7 bases match TRBD1. After removal of 1 base from V and 4 bases from J, the junction contained 12 bases not matched to a gene. Germline V gene data show CDR1 as SGHVS and CDR2 as FNYEAQ. The CDR3 length is 17 residues. This chain's CDR3 is CASSLVGQDTLGTEAFF. In DNA form, the CDR3 reads TGTGCCAGCAGCTTAGTCGGACAGGACACTCTCGGCACTGAAGCTTTCTTT.

The chain recombines TRBV11-1 with TRBJ2-7, with D perhaps TRBD2 (6 bases). The CDR3 runs to 13 residues. Germline V gene data show CDR1 as SGHAT and CDR2 as FQDESV (reference sequence). V lost 3 bases to trimming and J lost 3 bases, with 9 bases between them. CDR3 loop: CASSLGGSYEQYF. CDR3 DNA sequence: TGTGCCAGCAGCTTGGGAGGTAGCTACGAGCAGTACTTC.

The chain joins TRBV9 to TRBJ2-5; D remains unclear. Germline assignment: CDR1 SGDLS and CDR2 YYNGEE. V was cut by 0 bases and J by 2 bases, with 8 bases left in between. CDR3 length equals 14 residues. The CDR3 loop is CASSVVADQETQYF. In DNA, the CDR3 is TGTGCCAGCAGCGTAGTTGCAGATCAAGAGACCCAGTACTTC.

This chain joins TRBV7-8 and TRBJ2-3, with 8 nucleotides matching TRBD2. The germline V gene encodes CDR1 SGHVS and CDR2 FQNEAQ. The junction had 3 bases not matched to a gene; V was cut back by 3 bases and J by 1 base. CDR3 length: 15 amino acids. CDR3 loop: CASSFSGIGTDTQYF. Written as DNA, the CDR3 is TGTGCCAGCAGCTTTAGCGGGATCGGCACAGATACGCAGTATTTT.

This clone was seen more than once but under ten times. Here the CDR3 reads CSAHTGNGYTF. The CDR3 bases are TGCAGTGCTCATACAGGGAATGGCTACACCTTC. The rearrangement joins TRBV20-1 to TRBJ1-2; perhaps TRBD1 as D (6 bases). Trimming cost V 5 bases and J 6 bases, with 10 bases left between them. CDR1 and CDR2 from the germline V gene are DFQATT and SNEGSKA (reference sequence). The CDR3 runs to 11 residues.

CDR3 DNA sequence: TGTGCCAGCAGCCTCAGGGGTGATACTGAAGCTTTCTTT. This translates into CASSLRGDTEAFF. This chain joins TRBV5-5 and TRBJ1-1; the D gene is possibly TRBD1 (6 bases). From germline, CDR1 is SGHKS and CDR2 YYEKEE (reference sequence). Trimming left V 4 bases short and J 5 bases short, with 12 bases between. The CDR3 spans 13 residues.

This clone was counted between two and nine times. J is TRBJ1-2 and V is TRBV2, with D uncertain. Trimming shortened V by 6 bases and J by 4 bases, and 15 bases separated the two germline ends. Germline CDR1 reads SNHLY; CDR2 reads FYNNEI. The CDR3 length is 14 residues. The CDR3 spells CASSAEVGLYGYTF. CDR3 coding DNA: TGTGCCAGCAGCGCTGAGGTGGGTCTCTATGGCTACACCTTC.

V is TRBV5-1 and J is TRBJ2-1, with 8 positions matching TRBD2. In germline, CDR1 is SGHRS, CDR2 YFSETQ. Trimming removed 0 bases from V and 8 bases from J; junction bases left unmatched: 7. CDR3 length: 15 residues. CDR3 DNA: TGCGCCAGCAGCTTGGCAGCGGGGGAAGGATATGAGCAGTTCTTC. This sequence encodes CASSLAAGEGYEQFF.

The chain carries TRBV2 and TRBJ1-3, with no clear D. CDR3 length equals 16 residues. The germline CDR1 and CDR2 sequences are SNHLY and FYNNEI. V was shortened by 2 bases and J by 3 bases, with 14 bases between the two germline ends. The CDR3 sequence: CASSETRIPLGNTIYF. The CDR3 DNA sequence: TGTGCCAGCAGTGAAACTCGGATCCCACTTGGAAACACCATATATTTT.

The chain links TRBV30 to TRBJ1-5, with no clear D. The CDR3 covers 14 residues. V was clipped by 2 bases and J by 2 bases, with 10 bases between them. Germline V lookup: CDR1 GTSNPN, CDR2 SVGIG (reference sequence). CDR3 sequence: CAWSSLARNQPQHF. The CDR3, as DNA: TGTGCCTGGAGTTCCCTTGCTCGCAATCAGCCCCAGCATTTT.